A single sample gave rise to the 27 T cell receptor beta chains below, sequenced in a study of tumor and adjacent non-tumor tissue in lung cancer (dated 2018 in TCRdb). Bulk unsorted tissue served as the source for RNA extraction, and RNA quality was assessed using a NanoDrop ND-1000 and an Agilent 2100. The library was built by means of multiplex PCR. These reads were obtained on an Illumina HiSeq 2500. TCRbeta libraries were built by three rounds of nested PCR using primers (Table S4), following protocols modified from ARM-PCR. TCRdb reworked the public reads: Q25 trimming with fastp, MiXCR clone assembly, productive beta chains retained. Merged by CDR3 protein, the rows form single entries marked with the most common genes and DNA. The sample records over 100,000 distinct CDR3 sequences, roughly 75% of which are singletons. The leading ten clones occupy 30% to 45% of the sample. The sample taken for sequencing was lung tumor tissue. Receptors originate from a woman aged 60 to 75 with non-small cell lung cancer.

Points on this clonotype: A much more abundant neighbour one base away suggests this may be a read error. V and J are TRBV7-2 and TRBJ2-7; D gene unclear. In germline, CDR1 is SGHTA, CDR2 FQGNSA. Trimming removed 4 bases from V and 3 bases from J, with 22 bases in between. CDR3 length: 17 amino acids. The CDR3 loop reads CASSSLRGGRRNYEQYF. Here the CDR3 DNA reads TGTGCCAGCAGCTCCCTCCGAGGTGGGCGGAGAAACTACGAGCAGTACTTC.

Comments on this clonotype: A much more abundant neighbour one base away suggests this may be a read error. CDR3 in DNA: TGCAGCGTGGGAGGACAGAGAGGAACCTACGAGCAGTACTTC. Encoded protein: CSVGGQRGTYEQYF. The chain recombines TRBV29-1 with TRBJ2-7, with D perhaps matching TRBD1 or TRBD2 (6 bases each). V dropped 6 bases and J dropped 2 bases, with 17 bases sitting between them. There are 14 residues in the CDR3. Germline loops: CDR1 SQVTM, CDR2 ANQGSEA.

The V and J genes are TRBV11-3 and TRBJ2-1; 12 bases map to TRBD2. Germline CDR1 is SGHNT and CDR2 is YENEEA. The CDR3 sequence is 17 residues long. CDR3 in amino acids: CSYSLELTSGSHDEQFF. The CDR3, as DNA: TGTTCCTACAGCTTAGAGTTGACTAGCGGGAGCCACGATGAGCAGTTCTTC.

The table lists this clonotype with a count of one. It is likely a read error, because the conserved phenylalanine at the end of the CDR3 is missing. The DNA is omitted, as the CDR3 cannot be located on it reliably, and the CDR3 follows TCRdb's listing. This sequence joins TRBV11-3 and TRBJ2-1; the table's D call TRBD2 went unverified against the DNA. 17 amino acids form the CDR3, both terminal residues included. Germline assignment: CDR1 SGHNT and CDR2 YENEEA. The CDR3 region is CATRLELTSGSHNEQLL.

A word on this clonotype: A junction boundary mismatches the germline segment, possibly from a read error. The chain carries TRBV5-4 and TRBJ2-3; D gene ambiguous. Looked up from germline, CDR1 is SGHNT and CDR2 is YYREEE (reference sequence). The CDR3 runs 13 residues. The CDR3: CASSFKSTDTQYF. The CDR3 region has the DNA TGTGCCAGTAGCTTCAAGTCCACAGATACGCAGTATTTT.

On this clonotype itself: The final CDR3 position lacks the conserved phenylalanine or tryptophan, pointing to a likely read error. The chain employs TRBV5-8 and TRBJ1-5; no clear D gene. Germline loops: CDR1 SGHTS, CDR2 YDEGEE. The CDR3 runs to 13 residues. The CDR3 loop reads CASSVDRNRPQHY. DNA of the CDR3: TGTGCCAGCAGCGTGGACCGGAATCGGCCCCAGCATTAT.

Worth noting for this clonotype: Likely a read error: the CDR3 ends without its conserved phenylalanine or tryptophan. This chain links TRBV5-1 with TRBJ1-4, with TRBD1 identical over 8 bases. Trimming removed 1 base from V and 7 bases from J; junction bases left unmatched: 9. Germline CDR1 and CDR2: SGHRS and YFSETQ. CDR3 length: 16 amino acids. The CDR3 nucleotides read TGCGCCAGCAGCTTGATTTCAGGGGGCGCGGGTGAAAAACTGTTTTTG. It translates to CASSLISGGAGEKLFL.

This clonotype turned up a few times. CDR3 in amino acids: CASSRTSSSTDTQYF. CDR3 coding DNA: TGTGCCAGCTCACGGACTAGCAGTAGCACAGATACGCAGTATTTT. This sequence joins TRBV18 and TRBJ2-3, with TRBD2 matching over 8 bases. CDR1 is KGHSH, CDR2 LQKENI, per germline. Germline trimming cut 4 bases from V and 0 bases from J; bases unmatched to any gene: 3. The CDR3 is 15 amino acids. The full variable domain, rest sourced from reference TRBV18 and TRBJ2-3, is NAGVMQNPRHLVRRRGQEARLRCSPMKGHSHVYWYRQLPEEGLKFMVYLQKENIIDESGMPKERFSAEFPKEGPSILRIQQVVRGDSAAYFCASSRTSSSTDTQYFGPGTRLTVL.

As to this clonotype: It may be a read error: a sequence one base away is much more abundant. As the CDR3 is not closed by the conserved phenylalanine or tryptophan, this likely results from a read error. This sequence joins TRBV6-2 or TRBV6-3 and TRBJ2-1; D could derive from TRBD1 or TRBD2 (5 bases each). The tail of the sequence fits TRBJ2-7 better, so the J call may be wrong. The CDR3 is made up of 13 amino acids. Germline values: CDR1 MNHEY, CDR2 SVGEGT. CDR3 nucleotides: TGTGCCAGCACCCTGGGACGTGGCTACGAGCAGTACCTC. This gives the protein CASTLGRGYEQYL.

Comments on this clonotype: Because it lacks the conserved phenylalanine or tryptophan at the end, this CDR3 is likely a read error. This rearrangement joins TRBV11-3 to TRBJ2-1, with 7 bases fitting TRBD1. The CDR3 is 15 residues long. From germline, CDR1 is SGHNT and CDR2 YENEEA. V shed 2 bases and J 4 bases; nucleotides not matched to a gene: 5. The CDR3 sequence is CASSLTAGGYNEQFL. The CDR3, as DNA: TGTGCCAGCAGCTTAACGGCAGGGGGTTACAATGAGCAGTTCCTA.

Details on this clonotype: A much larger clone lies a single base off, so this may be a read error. The CDR3 DNA follows: TGTGCCAGCAGAACACAGGGGTTCAACAATCGGCCCCAGCATTTT. It translates to CASRTQGFNNRPQHF. The chain employs TRBV6-2 or TRBV6-3 and TRBJ1-5; TRBD1 agrees at 7 bases. This CDR3 contains 15 residues. CDR1 MNHEY and CDR2 SVGEGT come from the germline V gene.

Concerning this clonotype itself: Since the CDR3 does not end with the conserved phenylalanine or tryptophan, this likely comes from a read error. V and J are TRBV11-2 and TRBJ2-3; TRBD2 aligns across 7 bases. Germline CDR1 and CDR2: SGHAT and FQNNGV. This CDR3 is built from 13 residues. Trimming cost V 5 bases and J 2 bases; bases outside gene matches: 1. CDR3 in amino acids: CASSRDYTDTQYH. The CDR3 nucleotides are TGTGCCAGCAGCCGGGACTACACAGATACGCAGTATCAT.

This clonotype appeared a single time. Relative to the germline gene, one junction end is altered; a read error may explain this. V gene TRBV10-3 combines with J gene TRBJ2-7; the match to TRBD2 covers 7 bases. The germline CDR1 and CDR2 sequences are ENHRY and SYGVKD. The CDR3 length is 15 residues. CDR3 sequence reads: CAISEVAGEGGEHYF. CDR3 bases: TGTGCCATCAGTGAAGTAGCTGGGGAGGGCGGTGAGCACTACTTC.

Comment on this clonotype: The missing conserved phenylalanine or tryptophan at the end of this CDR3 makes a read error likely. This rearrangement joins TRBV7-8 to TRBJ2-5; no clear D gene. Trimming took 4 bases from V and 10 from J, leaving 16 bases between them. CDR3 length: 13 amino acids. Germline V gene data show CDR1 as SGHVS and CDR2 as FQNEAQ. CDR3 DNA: TGTGCCAGCAGCTCGGCCCTAGTGTGGGACCAGTACTCC. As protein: CASSSALVWDQYS.

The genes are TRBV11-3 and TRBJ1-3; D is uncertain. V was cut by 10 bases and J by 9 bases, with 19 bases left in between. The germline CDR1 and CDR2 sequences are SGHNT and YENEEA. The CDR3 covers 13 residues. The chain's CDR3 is CATRDDSRSTIYF. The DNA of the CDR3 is TGTGCCACCCGGGATGACTCTAGAAGCACCATATATTTT. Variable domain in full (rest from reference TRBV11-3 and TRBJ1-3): EAGVVQSPRYKIIEKKQPVAFWCNPISGHNTLYWYLQNLGQGPELLIRYENEEAVDDSQLPKDRFSAERLKGVDSTLKIQPAELGDSAVYLCATRDDSRSTIYFGEGSWLTVV.

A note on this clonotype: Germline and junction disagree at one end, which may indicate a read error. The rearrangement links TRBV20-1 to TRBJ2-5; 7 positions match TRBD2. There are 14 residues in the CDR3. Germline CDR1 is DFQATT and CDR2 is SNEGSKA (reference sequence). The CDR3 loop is CSAGGGGFPQTQNF. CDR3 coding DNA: TGCAGTGCTGGGGGGGGGGGTTTCCCCCAGACCCAGAACTTC.

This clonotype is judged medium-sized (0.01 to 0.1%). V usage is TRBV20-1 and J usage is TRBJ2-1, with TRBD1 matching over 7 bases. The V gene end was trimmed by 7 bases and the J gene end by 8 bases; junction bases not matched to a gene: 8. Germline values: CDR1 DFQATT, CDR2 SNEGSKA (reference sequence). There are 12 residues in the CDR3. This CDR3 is CSVRGSWDEQFF. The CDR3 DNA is TGCAGTGTCAGGGGGAGCTGGGATGAGCAGTTCTTC.

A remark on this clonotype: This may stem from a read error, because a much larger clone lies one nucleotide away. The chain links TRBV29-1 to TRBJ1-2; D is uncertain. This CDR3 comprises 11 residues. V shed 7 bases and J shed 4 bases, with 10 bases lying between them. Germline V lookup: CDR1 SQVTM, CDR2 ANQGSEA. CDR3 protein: CSGRTGYGYTF. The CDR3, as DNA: TGCAGCGGCAGGACGGGCTATGGCTACACCTTC.

The DNA for the CDR3 is TGTGCCTGGAGGGAGGCCAATGATGATGAGCAGTTCTTC. Translating gives CAWREANDDEQFF. The J gene is TRBJ2-1, the V gene TRBV30; perhaps TRBD2 as D (5 bases). Per germline, CDR1 GTSNPN and CDR2 SVGIG (reference sequence). The V end lost 3 bases, the J end lost 8 bases, and 14 bases lay between the germline ends. There are 13 residues in the CDR3.

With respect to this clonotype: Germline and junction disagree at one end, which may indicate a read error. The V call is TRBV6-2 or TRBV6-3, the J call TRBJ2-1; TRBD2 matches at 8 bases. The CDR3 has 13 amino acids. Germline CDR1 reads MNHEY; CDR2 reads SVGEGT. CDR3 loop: CASFDSGKNEQSF. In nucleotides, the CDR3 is TGTGCCAGCTTCGATAGCGGGAAGAATGAGCAGTCCTTC.

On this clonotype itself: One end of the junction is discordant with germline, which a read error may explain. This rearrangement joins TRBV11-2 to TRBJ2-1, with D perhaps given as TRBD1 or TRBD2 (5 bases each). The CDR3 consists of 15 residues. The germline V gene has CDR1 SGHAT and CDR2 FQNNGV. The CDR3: CASSKTGAAGCEQFF. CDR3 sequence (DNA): TGTGCTAGCAGCAAAACCGGGGCGGCCGGGTGCGAGCAGTTCTTC.

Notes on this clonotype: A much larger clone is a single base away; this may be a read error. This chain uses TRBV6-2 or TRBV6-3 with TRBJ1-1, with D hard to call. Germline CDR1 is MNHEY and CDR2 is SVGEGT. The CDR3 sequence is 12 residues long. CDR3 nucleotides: TGTGCCAGCAGTTTCCGGGCCACTGAAGTTTTCTTT. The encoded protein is CASSFRATEVFF.

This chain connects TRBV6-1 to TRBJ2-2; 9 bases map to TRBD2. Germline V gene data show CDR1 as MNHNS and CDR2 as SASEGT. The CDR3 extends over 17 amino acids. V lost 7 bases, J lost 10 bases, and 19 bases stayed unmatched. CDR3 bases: TGTGCCAGCACTCCCTTTAAAGCGGGGGGCCGGAGGCTGGAGCTGTTTTTT. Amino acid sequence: CASTPFKAGGRRLELFF.

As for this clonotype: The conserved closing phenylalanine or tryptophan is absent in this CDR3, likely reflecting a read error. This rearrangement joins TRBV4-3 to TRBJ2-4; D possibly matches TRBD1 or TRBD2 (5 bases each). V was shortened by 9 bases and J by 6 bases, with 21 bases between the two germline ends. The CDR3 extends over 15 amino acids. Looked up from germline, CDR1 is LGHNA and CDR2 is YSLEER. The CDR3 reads CASSLGTGERNIQYL. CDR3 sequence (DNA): TGCGCCAGTAGTTTGGGGACCGGTGAGAGAAACATTCAGTACTTG.

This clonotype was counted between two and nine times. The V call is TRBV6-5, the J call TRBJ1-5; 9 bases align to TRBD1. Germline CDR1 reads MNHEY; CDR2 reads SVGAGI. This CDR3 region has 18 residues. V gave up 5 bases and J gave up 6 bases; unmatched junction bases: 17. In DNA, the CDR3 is TGTGCCAGCAGTCCCACGGTACCCGGGACAGGGTCGAGTCAGCCCCAGCATTTT. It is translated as CASSPTVPGTGSSQPQHF.

In DNA form, the CDR3 reads TGTGCCTGGAGTAGGGGTAGCCTGTGCGATCAGTACTTC. Residues: CAWSRGSLCDQYF. The chain has TRBV30 and TRBJ2-7; D is perhaps TRBD1 (5 bases). The CDR3 has 13 amino acids. The ends were cut back, 2 bases at V and 10 bases at J, with 18 bases in the middle. Germline-derived CDR1 and CDR2 are GTSNPN and SVGIG (reference sequence).

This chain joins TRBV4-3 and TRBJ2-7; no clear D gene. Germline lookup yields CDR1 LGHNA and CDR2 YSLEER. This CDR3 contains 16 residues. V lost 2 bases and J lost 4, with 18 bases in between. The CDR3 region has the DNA TGCGCCAGCAGCCAACATTGGGCAGCTGTCGGATACGAGCAGTACTTC. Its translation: CASSQHWAAVGYEQYF.